In its sample, the clone carrying this T cell receptor (beta chain) was seen a few times. Antigen: not known. No DNA is shown, since the ends of the CDR3 on it are uncertain; the CDR3 is the one TCRdb lists. The data originate from a study of identical twins. Unique molecular identifiers were present on the cDNA, which also gained a universal primer site by template switching. TCRdb re-called the 5' RACE reads through MiXCR, storing one row per CDR3 protein. The sample consists of some 600,000 distinct CDR3 sequences, roughly 7.1% of them appearing once. General study findings and limits: Surplus twin overlap in beta out-of-frame sequences was less pronounced.

The sample was also linked to a second study, of yellow fever vaccine responses in identical twins.

The source of this sequence is a woman in her late teens or twenties in good health. The specimen sequenced was PBMCs.

The CDR3 sequence: CISVSEASSWTPDEQFF. This chain joins TRBV7-5 and TRBJ2-1. TRBV7-5 is assigned pseudogene status. The CDR3 has 17 residues if both end residues are counted.